Each of the 30 T cell receptor beta chains below was sequenced from the same sample in a study of radiotherapy plus CTLA-4 blockade in lung cancer. The assay was immunoSEQ multiplex PCR, and TCRdb's table has in-frame clones only and misses some. The sample has tens of thousands of clones; around 79% are singletons. The sample consisted of peripheral blood, taken from a patient treated with radiotherapy plus ipilimumab. These receptor sequences come from a human donor with non-small cell lung cancer who had a complete response to radiotherapy plus ipilimumab.

V is TRBV19 and J is TRBJ1-4; possible D gene TRBD1, 6 bases. The V gene's germline CDR1 is LNHDA and CDR2 SQIVND (reference sequence). Trimming pared 7 bases from V and 7 bases from J, leaving 10 bases between. The CDR3 consists of 12 residues. CDR3 sequence (DNA): TGTGCCAGTAAAGGGGGGGGTGAAAAACTGTTTTTT. This encodes CASKGGGEKLFF.

This chain connects TRBV5-1 to TRBJ2-7, with D possibly TRBD2 on 9 matching bases. Germline-derived CDR1 and CDR2 are SGHRS and YFSETQ. This CDR3 has 16 amino acids. V lost 2 bases to trimming and J lost 3 bases, with 18 bases between them. This CDR3 is CASSFGGRGQDYEQYF. The CDR3 nucleotides are TGCGCCAGCAGCTTCGGCGGGAGGGGACAGGACTACGAGCAGTACTTC.

This sequence joins TRBV11-2 and TRBJ2-5; 13 positions match TRBD2. This CDR3 comprises 17 residues. CDR1 and CDR2 from the germline V gene are SGHAT and FQNNGV. Germline trimming cut 0 bases from V and 4 bases from J; bases unmatched to any gene: 5. CDR3 protein: CASSLDRLAGGGETQYF. In DNA, the CDR3 is TGTGCCAGCAGCTTAGATCGACTAGCGGGGGGTGGAGAGACCCAGTACTTC.

This chain joins TRBV5-4 and TRBJ1-1; no reliable D call. The germline V gene has CDR1 SGHNT and CDR2 YYREEE (reference sequence). The CDR3 covers 14 residues. Trimming left V 4 bases short and J 4 bases short, with 14 bases between. DNA for the CDR3: TGTGCCAGCAGCCTGGGCGGGGAAGGCACTGAAGCTTTCTTT. Amino acids: CASSLGGEGTEAFF.

This chain links TRBV5-1 with TRBJ2-3; TRBD1 is a possible D gene (5 bases). The V and J ends lost 4 bases and 1 base respectively, with 7 bases between them. From germline, CDR1 is SGHRS and CDR2 YFSETQ. There are 13 residues in the CDR3. This chain's CDR3 is CASSTQGTDTQYF. The DNA for the CDR3 is TGCGCCAGCAGCACACAGGGCACAGATACGCAGTATTTT.

The gene calls are TRBV6-6 and TRBJ1-3; D not resolved. Trimming shortened V by 0 bases and J by 3 bases, and 9 bases separated the two germline ends. CDR3 length: 15 amino acids. Per germline, CDR1 MNHNY and CDR2 SVGAGI (reference sequence). The CDR3 nucleotides read TGTGCCAGCAGTTACTCGGGCGGGGATGGAAACACCATATATTTT. Encoded protein: CASSYSGGDGNTIYF.

J is TRBJ2-3 and V is TRBV5-1; D may be TRBD1 (6 bases). CDR1 and CDR2 from the germline V gene are SGHRS and YFSETQ. V was pared by 2 bases and J by 1 base, with 8 bases between. The CDR3 length is 14 residues. Here the CDR3 reads CASSFRGRTDTQYF. For the CDR3, the DNA is TGCGCCAGCAGCTTCAGGGGCCGCACAGATACGCAGTATTTT.

This sequence joins TRBV12-5 and TRBJ2-7, with TRBD2 identical over 7 bases. The V segment lost 7 bases and the J segment 2 bases; nucleotides outside the gene matches: 11. Per the germline V gene, CDR1 is LGHNT and CDR2 is FRNRAP. The CDR3 sequence is 15 residues long. CDR3 sequence (DNA): TGTGCTAGTGCCACACCGGGGGGTCTGGCCTACGAGCAGTACTTC. Translation: CASATPGGLAYEQYF.

The CDR3 bases are TGCGCCAGCAGTGAGTCGCGTGCGGGGCAGTACTTC. This codes for CASSESRAGQYF. This sequence joins TRBV10-1 and TRBJ2-7; tentatively, D is TRBD2 (5 bases). Germline V gene data show CDR1 as WNHNN and CDR2 as SYGVQD (reference sequence). The ends were cut back, 0 bases at V and 9 bases at J, with 9 bases in the middle. This CDR3 region has 12 residues.

CDR3 nucleotides: TGTGCCAGCAGTTTCCGCCAGGGGGCATCAGGCAATCAGCCCCAGCATTTT. It translates to CASSFRQGASGNQPQHF. The chain uses TRBV27 and TRBJ1-5; 8 bases fit TRBD1. V dropped 3 bases and J dropped 2; count of bases not matched to a gene: 9. This CDR3 spans 17 amino acids. CDR1 and CDR2 (germline): MNHEY, SMNVEV (reference sequence).

The rearrangement joins TRBV27 to TRBJ1-5; D gene ambiguous. From germline, CDR1 is MNHEY and CDR2 SMNVEV (reference sequence). This CDR3 has 16 residues. V was shortened by 2 bases and J by 3 bases, with 14 bases between the two germline ends. CDR3 loop: CASSLGGDPFNQPQHF. The CDR3 region has the DNA TGTGCCAGCAGTTTAGGCGGAGACCCATTCAATCAGCCCCAGCATTTT.

This sequence joins TRBV5-4 and TRBJ1-2, with 7 nucleotides matching TRBD1. This CDR3 spans 16 amino acids. Per the germline V gene, CDR1 is SGHNT and CDR2 is YYREEE (reference sequence). Trimming took 2 bases from V and 1 from J; bases not matched to a gene: 8. The CDR3 reads CASSFPGQRVNYGYTF. The CDR3, as DNA: TGTGCCAGCAGCTTCCCGGGACAGCGAGTTAACTATGGCTACACCTTC.

Here the CDR3 reads CASSPDRFSNQPQHF. In nucleotides, the CDR3 is TGTGCCAGCAGCCCGGACAGGTTTAGCAATCAGCCCCAGCATTTT. The chain uses TRBV6-5 and TRBJ1-5; 7 bases align to TRBD1. The CDR3 sequence is 15 residues long. J lost 0 bases, V lost 6 bases, and 5 bases had no gene match. From germline, CDR1 is MNHEY and CDR2 SVGAGI.

This clone was observed a few times. The genes are TRBV7-2 and TRBJ1-2; 8 bases map to TRBD1. Germline values: CDR1 SGHTA, CDR2 FQGNSA. The CDR3 sequence is 14 residues long. V was clipped by 1 base and J by 5 bases; unmatched bases: 3. CDR3 residues: CASSLDGQGYGYTF. Here the CDR3 DNA reads TGTGCCAGCAGCTTAGACGGACAGGGTTATGGCTACACCTTC.

The V gene is TRBV19, the J gene TRBJ1-4; TRBD1 is a possible D gene (5 bases). This CDR3 comprises 15 residues. Germline V gives CDR1 LNHDA, CDR2 SQIVND (reference sequence). V was cut by 4 bases and J by 4 bases, with 13 bases left in between. Here the CDR3 reads CASSTPGGGNEKLFF. The CDR3 nucleotides are TGTGCCAGTAGTACGCCCGGGGGAGGTAATGAAAAACTGTTTTTT.

CDR3 nucleotides: TGTGCCAGCTCCTTAAGCTGGGGACAGGGCAAGCACGAGCAGTACTTC. Translating gives CASSLSWGQGKHEQYF. This sequence joins TRBV7-2 and TRBJ2-7; 9 positions agree with TRBD1. Germline CDR1 is SGHTA and CDR2 is FQGNSA. Germline trimming cut 8 bases from V and 5 bases from J; bases unmatched to any gene: 16. The CDR3 extends over 16 amino acids.

This chain uses TRBV27 with TRBJ2-6; a weak D match, TRBD2 (5 bases). This CDR3 is built from 12 residues. Germline CDR1 reads MNHEY; CDR2 reads SMNVEV (reference sequence). V lost 7 bases and J lost 4, with 5 bases in between. The CDR3 spells CASTGGANVLTF. DNA for the CDR3: TGTGCCAGCACGGGGGGGGCCAACGTCCTGACTTTC.

This sequence joins TRBV18 and TRBJ1-2; D gene ambiguous. CDR1 is KGHSH, CDR2 LQKENI, per germline. With 4 bases removed from V and 4 bases from J, the gap between germline ends came to 13 bases. The CDR3 length is 14 residues. CDR3 in DNA: TGTGCCAGCTCACAGAGCTCCGGGTCCTATGGCTACACCTTC. Translated, it gives CASSQSSGSYGYTF.

This chain uses TRBV11-2 with TRBJ1-6; TRBD1 aligns across 9 bases. The germline gives CDR1 SGHAT, CDR2 FQNNGV. The V segment lost 5 bases and the J segment 0 bases; nucleotides outside the gene matches: 2. The CDR3 totals 16 residues. For the CDR3, the DNA is TGTGCCAGCAGCCAGGACAGGGGCTCCTATAATTCACCCCTCCACTTT. Translation: CASSQDRGSYNSPLHF.

The chain has TRBV9 and TRBJ2-1; 10 nucleotides agree with TRBD2. CDR3 size: 16 residues. Germline V lookup: CDR1 SGDLS, CDR2 YYNGEE. Losses at the gene ends were 1 base for V and 4 bases for J; bases not matched to a gene: 5. The CDR3 DNA reads as TGTGCCAGCAGCGTACAGGCAGCGGGAGGGTACAATGAGCAGTTCTTC. This gives the protein CASSVQAAGGYNEQFF. The full variable domain, in which reference TRBV9 and TRBJ2-1 provide the parts outside the CDR3, is DSGVTQTPKHLITATGQRVTLRCSPRSGDLSVYWYQQSLDQGLQFLIQYYNGEERAKGNILERFSAQQFPDLHSELNLSSLELGDSALYFCASSVQAAGGYNEQFFGPGTRLTVL.

The chain is built from TRBV7-6 and TRBJ1-4; 12 nucleotides align to TRBD1. Trimming cost V 6 bases and J 4 bases; bases outside gene matches: 6. The CDR3 spans 16 residues. The germline gives CDR1 SGHVS, CDR2 FNYEAQ. DNA of the CDR3: TGTGCCAGCAGATTGGGACAGGGGGCTGTTAATGAAAAACTGTTTTTT. Encoded protein: CASRLGQGAVNEKLFF.

The rearrangement uses TRBV6-5 and TRBJ1-6, with D unclear. Between the trimmed V and J ends, which lost 0 bases and 11 bases, there was a span of 8 bases. Per germline, CDR1 MNHEY and CDR2 SVGAGI. The CDR3 covers 13 residues. In nucleotides, the CDR3 is TGTGCCAGCAGTTACTCGACTCATCCACCCCTCCACTTT. It yields the protein CASSYSTHPPLHF.

The gene calls are TRBV7-2 and TRBJ2-1, with D uncertain. The CDR3 runs to 13 residues. Germline values: CDR1 SGHTA, CDR2 FQGNSA. V lost 4 bases and J lost 1, with 5 bases in between. The CDR3 coding sequence is TGTGCCAGCAGCTCCAGTTCCTACAATGAGCAGTTCTTC. Amino acids: CASSSSSYNEQFF.

V usage is TRBV28 and J usage is TRBJ2-7, with a tentative D call TRBD1 (6 bases). The CDR3 has 13 residues. The V gene's germline CDR1 is MDHEN and CDR2 SYDVKM. Trimming took off 6 bases at V and 6 bases at J, with 15 bases between the two ends. The CDR3 DNA reads as TGTGCCAGCAGCCAAGGACAGCGCTTCGAGCAGTACGTC. Its translation: CASSQGQRFEQYV.

This clone was found a few times. This rearrangement joins TRBV7-2 to TRBJ1-5; 12 bases align to TRBD1. Germline V gene lookup returns CDR1 SGHTA and CDR2 FQGNSA. Trimming cost V 5 bases and J 7 bases; bases outside gene matches: 9. The CDR3 has 16 amino acids. Written as DNA, the CDR3 is TGTGCCAGCAGCCAGGGGACAGGGGGCGCGGGGCAGCCCCAGCATTTT. This codes for CASSQGTGGAGQPQHF.

The chain is built from TRBV6-5 and TRBJ1-6, with D hard to call. CDR3 length equals 12 residues. CDR1 and CDR2 (germline): MNHEY, SVGAGI. Trimming stripped 4 bases from V and 14 bases from J, with 12 bases between. CDR3 residues: CASSSAPRALHF. DNA for the CDR3: TGTGCCAGCAGTTCCGCCCCTCGGGCCCTCCACTTT.

V gene TRBV5-6 combines with J gene TRBJ2-1, with 10 positions matching TRBD1. V gave up 4 bases and J gave up 5 bases; unmatched junction bases: 6. The CDR3 runs to 15 residues. CDR1 SGHDT and CDR2 YYEEEE come from the germline V gene. CDR3 DNA: TGTGCCAGCAGCCCCGGGACAGGGGACCACAATGAGCAGTTCTTC. Its protein is CASSPGTGDHNEQFF.

This clone was detected only a few times. V is TRBV19 and J is TRBJ2-2, with a weak D call TRBD1 (6 bases). CDR1 is LNHDA, CDR2 SQIVND, per germline (reference sequence). Trimming took 5 bases from V and 5 from J, leaving 18 bases between them. The CDR3 runs to 16 residues. The CDR3, as DNA: TGTGCCAGTAGTCCCCGTGGGGCAGGGGCGACCGGGGAGCTGTTTTTT. This encodes CASSPRGAGATGELFF.

This chain joins TRBV4-3 and TRBJ1-2; TRBD1 matches 7 bases. The junction had 18 bases not matched to a gene; V was cut back by 0 bases and J by 2 bases. The CDR3 runs to 20 residues. The V gene's germline CDR1 is LGHNA and CDR2 YSLEER. The CDR3 is CASSQDYTGGQSYTNYGYTF. CDR3 DNA sequence: TGCGCCAGCAGCCAAGATTACACCGGGGGACAGAGCTACACAAACTATGGCTACACCTTC.

The rearrangement joins TRBV4-1 to TRBJ2-1, with D hard to call. The V end lost 6 bases, the J end lost 8 bases, and 17 bases lay between the germline ends. CDR1 and CDR2 (germline): MGHRA, YSYEKL. This CDR3 has 14 amino acids. The CDR3 spells CASSKMSSPYEQFF. The CDR3 nucleotides read TGCGCCAGCAGTAAGATGAGTAGCCCGTATGAGCAGTTCTTC.